Shown below are 5 T cell receptor beta chains from a single sample sequenced in a study of beta chain features in type 1 diabetes. The authors reverse transcribed all of the isolated RNA, so sequencing captured expressed TCRB transcripts. Generated by immunoSEQ multiplex PCR, the TCRdb table keeps only in-frame clones and is missing some. The sample records about 900,000 clones, roughly 16% being singletons. Sequencing used naive CD4+ T cells from blood. The origin of the receptors is a woman younger than 35 in good health.

The chain recombines TRBV18 with TRBJ2-5; 7 bases agree with TRBD1. This CDR3 has 18 residues. After removal of 1 base from V and 2 bases from J, the junction contained 13 bases not matched to a gene. Germline assignment: CDR1 KGHSH and CDR2 LQKENI. The CDR3 coding sequence is TGTGCCAGCTCACCACGTCGGCAGGGGGTCGCCTATCAAGAGACCCAGTACTTC. Translating gives CASSPRRQGVAYQETQYF.

In its sample, this clone was seen a few times. The rearrangement joins TRBV6-5 to TRBJ2-1; D is possibly TRBD2 (5 bases). The CDR3 contains 13 residues. The V end was cut by 7 bases, the J end by 4 bases, with 11 bases between. CDR1 is MNHEY, CDR2 SVGAGI, per germline. Here the CDR3 reads CASTPDSYNEQFF. The CDR3 bases are TGTGCCAGCACCCCGGACTCTTACAATGAGCAGTTCTTC.

This clone was counted a few times. The chain carries TRBV7-2 and TRBJ2-2, with D perhaps matching TRBD2 (6 bases). Germline V gene lookup returns CDR1 SGHTA and CDR2 FQGNSA. The CDR3 is made up of 14 amino acids. V lost 5 bases and J lost 5, with 12 bases in between. In DNA form, the CDR3 reads TGTGCCAGCAGCCACGGGAGTGGAACCGGGGAGCTGTTTTTT. This sequence encodes CASSHGSGTGELFF. The full variable domain, its missing parts supplied by reference TRBV7-2 and TRBJ2-2, is GAGVSQSPSNKVTEKGKDVELRCDPISGHTALYWYRQSLGQGLEFLIYFQGNSAPDKSGLPSDRFSAERTGGSVSTLTIQRTQQEDSAVYLCASSHGSGTGELFFGEGSRLTVL.

This clone has only a few counts. The chain couples TRBV9 to TRBJ2-7; 8 positions match TRBD2. The CDR3 length is 15 residues. Germline CDR1 SGDLS, CDR2 YYNGEE. Trimming took 1 base from V and 4 from J; bases not matched to a gene: 7. The CDR3 DNA reads as TGTGCCAGCAGCGTAAGTAGCGGGACCTCGTACGAGCAGTACTTC. This gives the protein CASSVSSGTSYEQYF.

This clone turned up a few times. V and J are TRBV27 and TRBJ2-7; D remains ambiguous. The CDR3 has 12 residues. Germline V gene data show CDR1 as MNHEY and CDR2 as SMNVEV (reference sequence). Trimming removed 3 bases from V and 7 bases from J, with 10 bases in between. CDR3 sequence (DNA): TGTGCCAGCAGTTTCATCGACGGAGAGCAGTACTTC. Its translation: CASSFIDGEQYF.